These 11 T cell receptor beta chains share one sample of origin, sequenced in a study of blood T cell repertoires in COVID-19. Using immunoSEQ multiplex PCR, the repertoire was profiled, and TCRdb retains in-frame clones only, with some absent. The sample carries around 170,000 clones, around four fifths recorded once. Sequenced: peripheral blood. The receptors originated from a woman in her 70s with COVID-19, enrolled during active disease.

V is TRBV4-1 and J is TRBJ2-3, with 8 bases that match TRBD2. The CDR3 is 18 residues long. From germline, CDR1 is MGHRA and CDR2 YSYEKL. The junction had 14 bases not matched to a gene; V was cut back by 4 bases and J by 2 bases. CDR3 bases: TGCGCCAGCAGCCCCTCCCGTCGGAGCGGGAGTCCCACAGATACGCAGTATTTT. It is translated as CASSPSRRSGSPTDTQYF.

V is TRBV5-5 and J is TRBJ2-5; possibly TRBD1 for D (6 bases). Per the germline V gene, CDR1 is SGHKS and CDR2 is YYEKEE (reference sequence). Trimming took off 3 bases at V and 3 bases at J, with 15 bases between the two ends. This CDR3 has 15 residues. The CDR3 DNA follows: TGTGCCAGCAGCTATGCCCGACGGACAGAAGAGACCCAGTACTTC. It is translated as CASSYARRTEETQYF.

The DNA of the CDR3 is TGTGCCATCATAACGGGACAGGGAGCCAACACCATATATTTT. Translating it yields CAIITGQGANTIYF. The V and J genes are TRBV2 and TRBJ1-3; 9 nucleotides agree with TRBD1. This CDR3 is built from 14 residues. With V trimmed by 10 bases and J by 7 bases, 11 bases remained unmatched. Germline V gene sequence: CDR1 SNHLY, CDR2 FYNNEI.

The CDR3 is CASRDRTGYNQPQHF. DNA for the CDR3: TGTGCCAGCAGGGACAGGACAGGTTACAATCAGCCCCAGCATTTT. The V gene is TRBV6-4, the J gene TRBJ1-5, with 7 bases fitting TRBD1. Losses at the gene ends were 6 bases for V and 3 bases for J; bases not matched to a gene: 8. CDR1 is MRHNA and CDR2 is SNTAGT in the germline V gene. There are 15 residues in the CDR3.

The CDR3 is CASSSTGIQETQYF. CDR3 DNA sequence: TGTGCCAGCAGCTCGACAGGGATCCAAGAGACCCAGTACTTC. The chain has TRBV7-8 and TRBJ2-5; the match to TRBD1 covers 7 bases. CDR3 length equals 14 residues. V was pared by 4 bases and J by 1 base, with 3 bases of the junction left unmatched. Germline assignment: CDR1 SGHVS and CDR2 FQNEAQ.

DNA of the CDR3: TGTGCCAGCAGTTCCACGAGCGGGGGGGTCCTTGAGCAGTTCTTC. Its translation is CASSSTSGGVLEQFF. The chain uses TRBV27 and TRBJ2-1; 10 nucleotides line up with TRBD2. The CDR3 is 15 amino acids. Germline V gene data show CDR1 as MNHEY and CDR2 as SMNVEV (reference sequence). Trimming removed 4 bases from V and 9 bases from J; junction bases left unmatched: 9.

The rearrangement links TRBV11-2 to TRBJ2-5; maybe TRBD2 (6 bases). From germline, CDR1 is SGHAT and CDR2 FQNNGV. With 5 bases removed from V and 5 bases from J, the gap between germline ends came to 15 bases. The CDR3 has 14 residues. CDR3 bases: TGTGCCAGCAGCCCCCCCGGAGGGATGGAGACCCAGTACTTC. The encoded protein is CASSPPGGMETQYF.

This clone was recorded a few times. This sequence joins TRBV6-5 and TRBJ2-7; 7 bases are a match to TRBD1. V dropped 5 bases and J dropped 6; count of bases not matched to a gene: 10. CDR1 and CDR2 (germline): MNHEY, SVGAGI. The CDR3 runs 14 residues. The CDR3 coding sequence is TGTGCCAGCAGTACACAACTCGCAGGGGGCGAGCAGTACTTC. Its protein is CASSTQLAGGEQYF.

V usage is TRBV16 and J usage is TRBJ1-1, with unresolved D. Germline CDR1 is KGHSY and CDR2 is FQNENV. The CDR3 loop spans 15 amino acids. The V end lost 0 bases, the J end lost 1 base, and 9 bases lay between the germline ends. The CDR3 region has the DNA TGTGCCAGCAGCCAATCTCCGACTGAGAACACTGAAGCTTTCTTT. Protein sequence: CASSQSPTENTEAFF.

The chain joins TRBV7-6 to TRBJ1-1, with D perhaps matching TRBD1 (6 bases). V was shortened by 0 bases and J by 4 bases, with 12 bases between the two germline ends. Germline assignment: CDR1 SGHVS and CDR2 FNYEAQ. The CDR3 totals 15 residues. This CDR3 reads CASSLAPGETTEAFF. In DNA, the CDR3 is TGTGCCAGCAGCTTAGCTCCAGGGGAGACCACTGAAGCTTTCTTT.

The CDR3 loop reads CASRRGQGAYEQYF. The CDR3 coding sequence is TGTGCCTCGCGAAGGGGACAGGGGGCCTACGAGCAGTACTTC. The V call is TRBV30, the J call TRBJ2-7; 11 nucleotides align to TRBD1. V was pared by 7 bases and J by 2 bases, with 7 bases of the junction left unmatched. The germline V gene has CDR1 GTSNPN and CDR2 SVGIG (reference sequence). CDR3 length: 14 amino acids.